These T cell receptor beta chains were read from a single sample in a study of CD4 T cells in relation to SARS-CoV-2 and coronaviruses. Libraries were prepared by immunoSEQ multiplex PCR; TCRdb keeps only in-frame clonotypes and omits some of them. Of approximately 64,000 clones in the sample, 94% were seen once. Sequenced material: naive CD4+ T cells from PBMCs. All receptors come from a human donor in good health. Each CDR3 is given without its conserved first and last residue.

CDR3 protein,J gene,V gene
ASSLSVRGYEQY,TRBJ2-7,TRBV5-5
ASSPERDTPRGF,TRBJ2-1,TRBV28
ASSPSGRAGNEQF,TRBJ2-1,TRBV5-4
ASSPEGAYEQY,TRBJ2-7,TRBV5-8
ASSPLLVRNTDTQY,TRBJ2-3,TRBV18
ASGYGTSSTDTQY,TRBJ2-3,TRBV12-5
ASTLEGVYNEQF,TRBJ2-1,TRBV5-8
ASSMSGKNTGELF,TRBJ2-2,TRBV19
ASSPRVLGYKGETQY,TRBJ2-5,TRBV18
ASSKSRRGRNNQPQH,TRBJ1-5,TRBV21-1
ASSTSKLAGGGYEQY,TRBJ2-7,TRBV27
ASSLPGAGGGTDTQY,TRBJ2-3,TRBV4-2
ASSSAANYGYT,TRBJ1-2,TRBV7-9
ASSPPPGQAF,TRBJ1-1,TRBV28
ASSLFVLRERHSGKYTGELF,TRBJ2-2,TRBV28
ASSPQGQNTEAF,TRBJ1-1,TRBV18
ASSLVAGALRQETQY,TRBJ2-5,TRBV11-2
ASRSGTSTDTQY,TRBJ2-3,TRBV5-1
ASSLAGTLTREQF,TRBJ2-1,TRBV7-6
ASGYSVGGNYEQY,TRBJ2-7,TRBV5-1
ASSQGAPGQGFNEQF,TRBJ2-1,TRBV4-1
ASSRTLGDEQF,TRBJ2-1,TRBV10-1
ATSDFLGTGHSTDTQY,TRBJ2-3,TRBV24-1
ASSLVGGVAGGVDEQF,TRBJ2-1,TRBV3-1/TRBV3-2
ASSPGLFPGANVLT,TRBJ2-6,TRBV7-6
ASSLTGLAFEQF,TRBJ2-1,TRBV5-1